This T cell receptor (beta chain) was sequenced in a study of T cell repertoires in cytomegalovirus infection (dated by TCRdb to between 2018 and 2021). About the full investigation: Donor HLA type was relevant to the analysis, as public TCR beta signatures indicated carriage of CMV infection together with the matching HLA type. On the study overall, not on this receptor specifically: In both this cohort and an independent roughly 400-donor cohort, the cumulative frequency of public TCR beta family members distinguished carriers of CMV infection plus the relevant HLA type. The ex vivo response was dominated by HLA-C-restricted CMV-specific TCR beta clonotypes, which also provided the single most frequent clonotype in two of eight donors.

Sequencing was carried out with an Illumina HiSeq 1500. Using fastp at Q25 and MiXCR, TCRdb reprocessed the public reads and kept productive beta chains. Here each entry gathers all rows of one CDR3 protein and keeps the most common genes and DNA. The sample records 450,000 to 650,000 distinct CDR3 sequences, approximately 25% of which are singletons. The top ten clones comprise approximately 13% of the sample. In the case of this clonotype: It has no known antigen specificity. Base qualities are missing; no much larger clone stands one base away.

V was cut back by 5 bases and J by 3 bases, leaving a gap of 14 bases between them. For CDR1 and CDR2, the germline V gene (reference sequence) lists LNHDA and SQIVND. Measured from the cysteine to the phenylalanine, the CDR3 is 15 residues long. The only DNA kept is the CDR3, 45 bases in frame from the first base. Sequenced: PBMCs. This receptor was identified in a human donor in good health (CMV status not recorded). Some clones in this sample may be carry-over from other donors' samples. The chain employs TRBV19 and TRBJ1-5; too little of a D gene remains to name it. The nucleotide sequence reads TGTGCCAGTAGTGCCAGGCCGCGCGACAATCAGCCCCAGCATTTT. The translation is CASSARPRDNQPQHF.